The 15 T cell receptor beta chains listed next were all sequenced from one sample in a study of cytomegalovirus exposure and HLA in healthy donors. In the PCR, 60 Vbeta and 13 Jbeta primers were used. Clones were sequenced by immunoSEQ multiplex PCR, and TCRdb holds only the in-frame ones, with some missing. Here the sample spans over 120,000 clones, roughly 80% being singletons. Sequenced material: PBMCs. The receptors come from a woman aged 25 to 45 in good health and CMV-seronegative.

This clone was counted a few times. The J gene is TRBJ1-4, the V gene TRBV2; TRBD1 aligns across 7 bases. Germline values: CDR1 SNHLY, CDR2 FYNNEI. The V and J ends lost 5 bases and 4 bases, in that order; junction bases with no gene match: 4. CDR3 length: 14 amino acids. The CDR3 coding sequence is TGTGCCAGCAGTCTGGACAGGAATAATGAAAAACTGTTTTTT. Its translation is CASSLDRNNEKLFF.

This rearrangement joins TRBV15 to TRBJ2-1, with TRBD2 as a possible D gene (6 bases). Trimming took 4 bases from V and 6 from J, leaving 13 bases between them. The CDR3 totals 14 residues. The germline V gene has CDR1 LNHNV and CDR2 YYDKDF (reference sequence). CDR3 region: CATSTGLRANEQFF. CDR3 nucleotide sequence: TGTGCCACCAGCACCGGACTAAGGGCCAATGAGCAGTTCTTC. The complete variable domain, with remaining parts taken from reference TRBV15 and TRBJ2-1, reads DAMVIQNPRYQVTQFGKPVTLSCSQTLNHNVMYWYQQKSSQAPKLLFHYYDKDFNNEADTPDNFQSRRPNTSFCFLDIRSPGLGDTAMYLCATSTGLRANEQFFGPGTRLTVL.

The J gene is TRBJ1-5, the V gene TRBV4-2; D not resolved. Germline V gene sequence: CDR1 LGHNA, CDR2 YNFKEQ. Trimming took 1 base from V and 1 from J, leaving 2 bases between them. The length of the CDR3 is 13 residues. The CDR3 region has the DNA TGTGCCAGCAGCCAAGCGAGCAATCAGCCCCAGCATTTT. Amino acid sequence: CASSQASNQPQHF.

This clone came up once. This rearrangement joins TRBV5-1 to TRBJ2-3, with D hard to call. V lost 0 bases and J lost 4, with 6 bases in between. Germline CDR1 reads SGHRS; CDR2 reads YFSETQ. The CDR3 totals 13 residues. As DNA, the CDR3 is TGCGCCAGCAGCTTGGACAGATCAGATACGCAGTATTTT. This codes for CASSLDRSDTQYF.

This clone was seen a single time. V gene TRBV11-3 combines with J gene TRBJ2-7; unclear D gene. There are 14 residues in the CDR3. The germline gives CDR1 SGHNT, CDR2 YENEEA. Trimming removed 0 bases from V and 0 bases from J, with 6 bases in between. In DNA form, the CDR3 reads TGTGCCAGCAGCTTAGATACAGCCTCCTACGAGCAGTACTTC. It yields the protein CASSLDTASYEQYF.

V gene TRBV11-2 combines with J gene TRBJ2-5; TRBD2 matches 7 bases. The CDR3 has 14 amino acids. Germline V gene sequence: CDR1 SGHAT, CDR2 FQNNGV. With V trimmed by 7 bases and J by 4 bases, 9 bases remained unmatched. CDR3: CASTGRSSGETQYF. DNA of the CDR3: TGTGCCAGCACCGGGAGGTCCTCGGGAGAGACCCAGTACTTC.

The chain is built from TRBV5-4 and TRBJ2-7; D is undetermined. Germline V gene data show CDR1 as SGHNT and CDR2 as YYREEE (reference sequence). The CDR3 length is 14 residues. V shed 2 bases and J shed 2 bases, with 11 bases lying between them. CDR3 residues: CASSFSAGTYEQYF. CDR3 in DNA: TGTGCCAGCAGCTTTTCCGCAGGTACCTACGAGCAGTACTTC.

The chain couples TRBV19 to TRBJ1-1, with unresolved D. The CDR3 extends over 17 amino acids. V lost 0 bases, J lost 0 bases, and 14 bases lay in between. Germline CDR1 and CDR2: LNHDA and SQIVND (reference sequence). The CDR3 region is CASSIDRSRGLNTEAFF. In DNA, the CDR3 is TGTGCCAGTAGTATAGATCGGTCGAGAGGGCTGAACACTGAAGCTTTCTTT.

The V and J genes are TRBV5-6 and TRBJ2-5, with 14 bases lining up with TRBD2. Per germline, CDR1 SGHDT and CDR2 YYEEEE. V dropped 4 bases and J dropped 3; count of bases not matched to a gene: 5. This CDR3 spans 16 amino acids. In nucleotides, the CDR3 is TGTGCCAGCAGCGGCGGGACTAGCGGGGGAGAAGAGACCCAGTACTTC. Translation gives CASSGGTSGGEETQYF.

This sequence joins TRBV7-2 and TRBJ2-7; 12 bases agree with TRBD2. Germline V gene data show CDR1 as SGHTA and CDR2 as FQGNSA. V was clipped by 3 bases and J by 3 bases; unmatched bases: 3. This CDR3 is 15 amino acids long. CDR3 coding DNA: TGTGCCAGCAGCTTGACTAGCGGGAGTATCTACGAGCAGTACTTC. It encodes CASSLTSGSIYEQYF.

The chain links TRBV4-1 to TRBJ1-5; 9 positions match TRBD1. Trimming at V came to 1 base and at J to 5 bases, leaving 0 bases not matched to a gene. This CDR3 spans 14 amino acids. From germline, CDR1 is MGHRA and CDR2 YSYEKL. CDR3 protein: CASSQGDRDQPQHF. CDR3 DNA: TGCGCCAGCAGCCAAGGGGACAGGGATCAGCCCCAGCATTTT.

V and J are TRBV30 and TRBJ1-2; perhaps TRBD1 as D (6 bases). Germline CDR1 and CDR2: GTSNPN and SVGIG (reference sequence). Trimming stripped 1 base from V and 3 bases from J, with 9 bases between. The CDR3 spans 13 residues. CDR3 loop: CAWSAGAYYGYTF. CDR3 DNA: TGTGCCTGGAGTGCAGGGGCTTACTATGGCTACACCTTC.

The rearrangement links TRBV20-1 to TRBJ2-1; the D is unclear. The V and J ends lost 6 bases and 13 bases respectively, with 16 bases between them. The CDR3 consists of 11 residues. Per germline, CDR1 DFQATT and CDR2 SNEGSKA (reference sequence). Here the CDR3 DNA reads TGCAGTGCACGGCCTGGGCCGCTTCAGTTCTTC. Translating it yields CSARPGPLQFF.

This sequence joins TRBV4-1 and TRBJ2-6; D may be TRBD1 (6 bases). In germline, CDR1 is MGHRA, CDR2 YSYEKL. The CDR3 is made up of 19 amino acids. Deletions cut 0 bases from V and 1 base from J, with 16 bases between. CDR3 protein: CASSQDLRGAISGANVLTF. Written as DNA, the CDR3 is TGCGCCAGCAGCCAAGATCTCAGGGGTGCCATATCTGGGGCCAACGTCCTGACTTTC.

This clone was seen a few times. The chain is built from TRBV29-1 and TRBJ1-1; the match to TRBD1 covers 9 bases. Germline V CDR1 and CDR2: SQVTM, ANQGSEA. The CDR3 is made up of 14 amino acids. Trimming cost V 5 bases and J 3 bases; bases outside gene matches: 7. CDR3: CSVTLTGGHTEAFF. As DNA, the CDR3 is TGCAGCGTTACCTTGACAGGGGGTCACACTGAAGCTTTCTTT.